Below, 9 T cell receptor beta chains from the same sample are listed, as sequenced in a study of T cells expressing NK-cell markers. TCRdb reprocessed the 5' RACE reads, with one entry per CDR3 protein and no DNA. The table lists a few hundred thousand distinct CDR3 sequences. The specimen sequenced was blood T cells: a sorted CD56 or NKG2C T cell subset, CD4+ or CD8+ T cells, or bulk PBMC T cells (not recorded which). These receptors were taken from a man aged 18-75 years in good health.

The chain links TRBV10-3 to TRBJ1-5; the TRBD1 assignment by TCRdb is unverifiable without DNA. This CDR3 spans 16 amino acids. CDR1 ENHRY and CDR2 SYGVKD come from the germline V gene. The CDR3: CAISESSGVREQPQHF.

J is TRBJ1-2 and V is TRBV20-1. CDR1 and CDR2 (germline): DFQATT, SNEGSKA (reference sequence). This CDR3 is 14 amino acids long. The CDR3 loop reads CSARDIGENYGYTF.

The chain links TRBV2 to TRBJ2-1; without DNA, the TCRdb call of TRBD2 cannot be checked. Germline V gives CDR1 SNHLY, CDR2 FYNNEI. The CDR3 sequence is 15 residues long. CDR3 sequence reads: CASKMVAGTYNEQFF.

The chain has TRBV5-1 and TRBJ2-5; TCRdb reports TRBD1, a call that lacks DNA to check it against. CDR1 and CDR2 from the germline V gene are SGHRS and YFSETQ. The CDR3 is made up of 15 amino acids. This chain's CDR3 is CASSQSGTQGETQYF.

V usage is TRBV7-9 and J usage is TRBJ1-5; TCRdb reports TRBD1, a call that lacks DNA to check it against. The CDR3 runs 15 residues. Germline assignment: CDR1 SEHNR and CDR2 FQNEAQ (reference sequence). CDR3 protein: CASSRTTGWFQPQHF.

The chain combines TRBV20-1 with TRBJ2-4; the TCRdb D gene call, TRBD2, has no DNA to confirm it. CDR1 is DFQATT and CDR2 is SNEGSKA in the germline V gene (reference sequence). The CDR3 has 12 amino acids. This chain's CDR3 is CSVGGAKNIQYF.

The chain uses TRBV27 and TRBJ2-6. The CDR3 sequence is 14 residues long. Germline lookup yields CDR1 MNHEY and CDR2 SMNVEV (reference sequence). The CDR3 loop is CASSLWNGANVLTF.

The V gene is TRBV11-2, the J gene TRBJ2-6; TCRdb names TRBD1, which stays unverified in the absence of DNA. This CDR3 is built from 19 residues. CDR1 and CDR2 from the germline V gene are SGHAT and FQNNGV. CDR3 in amino acids: CASSLRGQGALSGANVLTF. Full variable domain (rest looked up from reference TRBV11-2 and TRBJ2-6): EAGVAQSPRYKIIEKRQSVAFWCNPISGHATLYWYQQILGQGPKLLIQFQNNGVVDDSQLPKDRFSAERLKGVDSTLKIQPAKLEDSAVYLCASSLRGQGALSGANVLTFGAGSRLTVL.

The CDR3 reads CASRGGRGNEKLFF. The V gene is TRBV27, the J gene TRBJ1-4; TCRdb's D call, TRBD1, is unchecked because there is no DNA. CDR1 is MNHEY, CDR2 SMNVEV, per germline (reference sequence). The CDR3 is 14 residues long.